This T cell receptor beta chain was found in a study of T cell repertoires in cytomegalovirus infection. At the level of the study: HLA-C-restricted CMV epitopes, recently identified, and well-studied HLA-B-restricted ones were used by the study. CMV infection plus the matching HLA type was flagged by public TCR beta signatures. Study-wide points: Ex vivo, HLA-C-restricted CMV-specific TCR beta clonotypes prevailed over the rest of the response. Pooled public TCR beta family frequency picked out CMV carriers with the relevant HLA.

This CDR3 contains 17 residues. Germline CDR1 and CDR2: SGHAT and FQNNGV. Trimming shortened V by 2 bases and J by 8 bases, and 19 bases separated the two germline ends. Each CDR3 protein is one row after TCRdb ran MiXCR on the reads. The table lists some 110,000 distinct CDR3 sequences, around 32% of them singletons. This clonotype was observed at least ten times. Its specificity is not known. The V gene is TRBV11-2, the J gene TRBJ1-6, with D possibly TRBD1 on 5 matching bases. The source material was CD8+ T cells from cultured PBMCs, sampled from culture after CMV antigen stimulation. This receptor was obtained from a human donor in good health (CMV status not recorded). Some clones in this sample may be carry-over from other donors' samples. CDR3 nucleotide sequence: TGTGCCAGCAGCTTACTGGTGGGGGGTGGACCCGATTCACCCCTCCACTTT. Its translation: CASSLLVGGGPDSPLHF.